The 19 T cell receptor beta chains below all came from one sample that was sequenced in a study of blood T cell repertoires in COVID-19. Only in-frame clones appear in the TCRdb table, and some are missing; sequencing was by immunoSEQ multiplex PCR. Of about 380,000 clones listed, roughly 86% are singletons. The sample taken for sequencing was peripheral blood. These receptors all come from a human donor with acute or convalescent COVID-19. The donor label of this sample is uncertain.

This rearrangement joins TRBV4-1 to TRBJ2-7; 9 nucleotides agree with TRBD2. The CDR3 loop spans 16 amino acids. CDR1 is MGHRA and CDR2 is YSYEKL in the germline V gene. Germline trimming cut 0 bases from V and 3 bases from J; bases unmatched to any gene: 6. The CDR3 protein is CASSQDGGGVLYEQYF. CDR3 coding DNA: TGCGCCAGCAGCCAAGACGGCGGGGGGGTACTCTACGAGCAGTACTTC.

Only one count was recorded for this clone. This chain links TRBV6-2 or TRBV6-3 with TRBJ2-7; 9 nucleotides agree with TRBD1. J was trimmed by 7 bases and V by 5 bases; bases with no gene match: 12. Germline V gene sequence: CDR1 MNHEY, CDR2 SVGEGT. There are 15 residues in the CDR3. For the CDR3, the DNA is TGTGCCAGCAGTCAGACCGGGACAGGGTTAAAGGAGCAGTACTTC. This encodes CASSQTGTGLKEQYF.

The rearrangement joins TRBV7-6 to TRBJ1-6, with 11 nucleotides matching TRBD1. The V segment lost 4 bases and the J segment 7 bases; nucleotides outside the gene matches: 6. The germline V gene has CDR1 SGHVS and CDR2 FNYEAQ. The CDR3 consists of 16 residues. CDR3 nucleotide sequence: TGTGCCAGCAGCTCTCGGACAGGGGGCCGCAATTCACCCCTCCACTTT. Amino acids: CASSSRTGGRNSPLHF.

A single count supports this clone. The J gene is TRBJ2-3, the V gene TRBV27; maybe TRBD1 (6 bases). The CDR3 is 16 residues long. Trimming cost V 7 bases and J 0 bases, with 17 bases left between them. The germline V gene has CDR1 MNHEY and CDR2 SMNVEV (reference sequence). CDR3 region: CASMLYRQASTDTQYF. CDR3 DNA sequence: TGTGCCAGCATGTTATACCGACAGGCTAGCACAGATACGCAGTATTTT.

The chain links TRBV4-2 to TRBJ2-3, with D possibly being TRBD2 (5 bases). The germline gives CDR1 LGHNA, CDR2 YNFKEQ. With 1 base removed from V and 5 bases from J, the gap between germline ends came to 10 bases. This CDR3 spans 14 amino acids. CDR3: CASSQVLGRDTQYF. The CDR3 DNA reads as TGTGCCAGCAGCCAAGTACTAGGACGAGATACGCAGTATTTT.

The chain recombines TRBV18 with TRBJ2-7, with a weak D call TRBD2 (5 bases). The CDR3 is 11 amino acids. V dropped 4 bases and J dropped 6 bases, with 7 bases sitting between them. The germline CDR1 and CDR2 sequences are KGHSH and LQKENI. The DNA for the CDR3 is TGTGCCAGCTCACGCAGCGGCGAGCAGTACTTC. It translates to CASSRSGEQYF.

The chain has TRBV10-1 and TRBJ1-1; TRBD1 matches at 8 bases. This CDR3 is 14 amino acids long. Germline assignment: CDR1 WNHNN and CDR2 SYGVQD (reference sequence). V lost 2 bases to trimming and J lost 5 bases; unmatched junction nucleotides: 4. The CDR3 spells CASSERQGRTEAFF. The CDR3 DNA sequence: TGCGCCAGCAGTGAGCGACAGGGGCGGACTGAAGCTTTCTTT.

The rearrangement joins TRBV7-9 to TRBJ2-1; TRBD2 matches at 9 bases. The CDR3 runs 18 residues. Germline CDR1 and CDR2: SEHNR and FQNEAQ (reference sequence). The J segment lost 8 bases and the V segment lost 4 bases, leaving 18 bases of the junction unmatched. CDR3 sequence reads: CASSSAGGSSDRLYEQFF. CDR3 coding DNA: TGTGCCAGCAGCTCAGCGGGAGGTAGCTCGGATAGATTATATGAGCAGTTCTTC.

This rearrangement joins TRBV30 to TRBJ1-1; tentative D call: TRBD1 (6 bases). The ends were cut back, 3 bases at V and 4 bases at J, with 18 bases in the middle. CDR3 length equals 15 residues. Germline V gives CDR1 GTSNPN, CDR2 SVGIG (reference sequence). In nucleotides, the CDR3 is TGTGCCTGGAGGTCGGACAGAAGACCGGCCACTGAAGCTTTCTTT. Encoded protein: CAWRSDRRPATEAFF.

The CDR3 protein is CASSLLTSGVSGEQFF. The CDR3 nucleotides read TGTGCCAGCAGTTTACTTACTAGCGGGGTGTCCGGGGAGCAGTTCTTC. The chain couples TRBV28 to TRBJ2-1, with 10 bases that match TRBD2. V trimming: 2 bases; J trimming: 10 bases; junction bases outside the gene matches: 11. Germline values: CDR1 MDHEN, CDR2 SYDVKM. This CDR3 has 16 amino acids.

The CDR3, as DNA: TGTGCCACCAGCGAGGCGGTGGGGGGAAATCAGCCCCAGCATTTT. Its protein is CATSEAVGGNQPQHF. The J gene is TRBJ1-5, the V gene TRBV24-1; tentatively, D is TRBD1 (5 bases). Germline values: CDR1 KGHDR, CDR2 SFDVKD. V lost 7 bases and J 4 bases, leaving 16 bases between the germline ends. This CDR3 region has 15 residues.

The V and J genes are TRBV5-6 and TRBJ2-3; 8 positions match TRBD1. This CDR3 contains 15 residues. CDR1 SGHDT and CDR2 YYEEEE come from the germline V gene. V lost 4 bases, J lost 5 bases, and 9 bases stayed unmatched. CDR3 sequence reads: CASSIQGAGKDTQYF. CDR3 nucleotide sequence: TGTGCCAGCAGCATCCAGGGGGCCGGTAAAGATACGCAGTATTTT.

The J gene is TRBJ1-1, the V gene TRBV29-1; tentatively, D is TRBD1 (6 bases). The germline gives CDR1 SQVTM, CDR2 ANQGSEA. The CDR3 runs to 12 residues. Trimming pared 1 base from V and 4 bases from J, leaving 7 bases between. Here the CDR3 reads CSVEVRGTEAFF. The CDR3 bases are TGCAGCGTTGAAGTCAGGGGCACTGAAGCTTTCTTT.

The chain has TRBV5-1 and TRBJ2-7, with 7 positions matching TRBD1. The CDR3 has 14 amino acids. The trim removed 3 bases at V and 6 bases at J, leaving 9 bases unmatched. Germline values: CDR1 SGHRS, CDR2 YFSETQ. The CDR3 loop reads CASSSRTGAVEQYF. In nucleotides, the CDR3 is TGCGCCAGCAGCTCGAGGACAGGAGCTGTCGAGCAGTACTTC.

The J gene is TRBJ2-7, the V gene TRBV6-6; 7 nucleotides line up with TRBD1. The ends lost 8 bases at V and 2 bases at J; junction bases unmatched: 12. The CDR3 has 15 amino acids. Germline CDR1 is MNHNY and CDR2 is SVGAGI (reference sequence). CDR3 in amino acids: CASGGTQGITYEQYF. DNA of the CDR3: TGTGCCAGCGGGGGAACACAGGGGATAACCTACGAGCAGTACTTC.

The genes are TRBV5-4 and TRBJ2-2; 12 positions agree with TRBD2. The ends lost 3 bases at V and 5 bases at J; junction bases unmatched: 8. Germline lookup yields CDR1 SGHNT and CDR2 YYREEE (reference sequence). This CDR3 has 17 residues. CDR3 in DNA: TGTGCCAGCAGCTCTCCTAGCGGGAGGGCCGGAACCGGGGAGCTGTTTTTT. It translates to CASSSPSGRAGTGELFF.

This clone was detected only a few times. Other DNA sequences of this sample code for an identical CDR3. The CDR3 reads CASSYSRNTEAFF. The CDR3 nucleotides are TGTGCCAGCAGTTACTCGCGGAACACTGAAGCTTTCTTT. The chain joins TRBV6-5 to TRBJ1-1; D is uncertain. Germline CDR1 is MNHEY and CDR2 is SVGAGI. This CDR3 comprises 13 residues. Trimming removed 0 bases from V and 1 base from J, with 3 bases in between.

The CDR3 bases are TGTGCCAGTAGTATCTCACCGGGACAGGGGCCGGAGAACACTGAAGCTTTCTTT. Translating it yields CASSISPGQGPENTEAFF. The chain uses TRBV19 and TRBJ1-1; TRBD1 agrees at 10 bases. Unmatched junction bases numbered 11, after V lost 3 bases and J lost 1 base. Germline lookup yields CDR1 LNHDA and CDR2 SQIVND (reference sequence). The CDR3 has 18 residues.

The genes are TRBV9 and TRBJ1-2; the match to TRBD1 covers 8 bases. The junction had 13 bases not matched to a gene; V was cut back by 3 bases and J by 3 bases. The CDR3 loop spans 17 amino acids. Germline-derived CDR1 and CDR2 are SGDLS and YYNGEE. In DNA, the CDR3 is TGTGCCAGCAGCGCCCGAAAGACAGGGGACGTTGACTATGGCTACACCTTC. Protein product: CASSARKTGDVDYGYTF.